This T cell receptor beta chain comes out of a study of blood T cell repertoires in COVID-19. Study as a whole: From T cells, B-cell-depleted T cells, or PBMCs came the material, which was cDNA or gDNA.

Germline loops: CDR1 SGHVS, CDR2 FQNEAQ. The CDR3 has 16 residues. The junction had 8 bases not matched to a gene; V was cut back by 5 bases and J by 2 bases. Authors' processing steps: Amplification of reference gene primers was used by the study to estimate nucleated cell counts. The data were produced by immunoSEQ multiplex PCR, yet TCRdb's version contains in-frame clones alone and is incomplete. V, J and clone size were drawn from that table, and D and trimming were deduced from the DNA. The profile shows some 300,000 clones, roughly 90% of them singletons. The J gene is TRBJ2-1, the V gene TRBV7-8; the match to TRBD2 covers 8 bases. Sequencing was carried out using peripheral blood. The receptor comes from a woman in her 70s with COVID-19, enrolled during active disease. The CDR3 coding sequence is TGTGCCAGCAGCCTTCGACTAGCGTCTACCTACAATGAGCAGTTCTTC. Translated: CASSLRLASTYNEQFF.